Included here is one TCR beta chain sequence, with context. Antigen unknown. TCRdb keeps only in-frame clones here, not all; method: immunoSEQ multiplex PCR. The data hold 20,000 or so clones, with around 40% observed a single time. The sample originates from a study of siplizumab effects on memory and regulatory T cells. Study overall: Paired mixed lymphocyte reactions compared siplizumab 1 ug/mL against no drug. Study outcomes and limitations: Siplizumab produced a significant drop in alloreactive sequences attributable to unstimulated CD4+ memory cells. Unstimulated naive T cells seemed to show more diversity than memory cells did, and they also seemed to be among the major contributors to the alloresponse. Assignment to unstimulated subsets succeeded for only a minor fraction of the alloreactive clones.

Mixed lymphocyte reaction cells were cocultured at 37°C for about 6 days. From germline, CDR1 is SEHNR and CDR2 FQNEAQ (reference sequence). V lost 5 bases, J lost 2 bases, and 3 bases stayed unmatched. The CDR3 is made up of 13 amino acids. The receptor comes from a human donor in good health; the cells came from an allogeneic mixed lymphocyte reaction. Some clones in this sample may be carry-over from other donors' samples. The sequenced sample consisted of CFSE-low (dividing) CD4+ T cells sorted from an allogeneic mixed lymphocyte reaction. The chain is built from TRBV7-9 and TRBJ2-7, with 7 bases identical to TRBD1. CDR3 nucleotides: TGTGCCAGCAGCCCCGACAGGGCCTACGAGCAGTACTTC. Translating it yields CASSPDRAYEQYF.